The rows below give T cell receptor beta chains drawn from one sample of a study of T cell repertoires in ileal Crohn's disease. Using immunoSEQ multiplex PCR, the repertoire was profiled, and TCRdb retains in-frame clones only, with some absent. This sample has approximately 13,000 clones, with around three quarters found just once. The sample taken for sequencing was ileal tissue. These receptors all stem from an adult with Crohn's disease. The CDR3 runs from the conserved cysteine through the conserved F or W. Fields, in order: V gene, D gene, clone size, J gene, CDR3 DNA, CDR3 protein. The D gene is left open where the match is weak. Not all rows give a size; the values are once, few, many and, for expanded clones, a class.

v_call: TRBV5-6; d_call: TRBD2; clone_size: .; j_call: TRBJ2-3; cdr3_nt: TGTGCCAGCAGCTTTGCGGGGGGTTCAGATACGCAGTATTTT; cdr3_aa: CASSFAGGSDTQYF
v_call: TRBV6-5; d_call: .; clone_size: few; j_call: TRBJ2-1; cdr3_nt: TGTGCCAGCAGTTACGAGGACTGGAGATACAATGAGCAGTTCTTC; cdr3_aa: CASSYEDWRYNEQFF
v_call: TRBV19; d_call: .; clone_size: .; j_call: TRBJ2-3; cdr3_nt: TGTGCCAGTAGTACACTCGATGGGGTGCAGTATTTT; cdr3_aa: CASSTLDGVQYF
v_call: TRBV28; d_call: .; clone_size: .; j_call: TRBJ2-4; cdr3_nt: TGTGCCAGCAGTTTGTGGACAGCCAAAGCCAAAAACATTCAGTACTTC; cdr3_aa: CASSLWTAKAKNIQYF
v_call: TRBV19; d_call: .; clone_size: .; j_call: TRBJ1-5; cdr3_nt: TGTGCCAGTAGTATAAAGGCAGGAGAATGGAATCAGCCCCAGCATTTT; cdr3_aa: CASSIKAGEWNQPQHF
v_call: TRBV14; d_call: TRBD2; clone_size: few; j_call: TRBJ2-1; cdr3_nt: TGTGCCAGCAGCCCTAGACTAGCGGGGCCCTACAATGAGCAGTTCTTC; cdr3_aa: CASSPRLAGPYNEQFF
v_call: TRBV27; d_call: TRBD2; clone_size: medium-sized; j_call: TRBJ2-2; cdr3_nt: TGTGCCAGCAGTTTATCTAGCGGGGGGGTTGGCACCGGGGAGCTGTTTTTT; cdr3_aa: CASSLSSGGVGTGELFF
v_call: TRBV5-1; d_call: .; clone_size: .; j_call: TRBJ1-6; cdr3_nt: TGCGCCAGCAGCCCGGCGACCTATAATTCACCCCTCCACTTT; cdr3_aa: CASSPATYNSPLHF
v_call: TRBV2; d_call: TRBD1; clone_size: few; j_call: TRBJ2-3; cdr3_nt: TGTGCCAGCAGTGGAGCGACAGGGTTCACAGATACGCAGTATTTT; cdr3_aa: CASSGATGFTDTQYF
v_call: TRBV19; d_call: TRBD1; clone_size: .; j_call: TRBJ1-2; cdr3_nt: TGTGCCAGTAGTATCACAGGGGGGTTCTATGGCTACACCTTC; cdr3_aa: CASSITGGFYGYTF
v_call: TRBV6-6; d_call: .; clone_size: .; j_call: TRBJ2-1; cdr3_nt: TGTGCCAGCAGTTCAGAATACAATGAGCAGTTCTTC; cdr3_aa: CASSSEYNEQFF
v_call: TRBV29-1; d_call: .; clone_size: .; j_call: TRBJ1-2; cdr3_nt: TGCAGCGTTGAAGGAGACTATGGCTACACCTTC; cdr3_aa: CSVEGDYGYTF
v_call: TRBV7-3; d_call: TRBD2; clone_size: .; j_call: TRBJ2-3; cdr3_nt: TGTGCCAGCAGCTTGGGGGGGAGCCATAGCACAGATACGCAGTATTTT; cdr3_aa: CASSLGGSHSTDTQYF
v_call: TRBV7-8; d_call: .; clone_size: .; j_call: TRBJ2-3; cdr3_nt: TGTGCCAGCAGCCTCGGGCGGTTCCGCACAGATACGCAGTATTTT; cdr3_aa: CASSLGRFRTDTQYF
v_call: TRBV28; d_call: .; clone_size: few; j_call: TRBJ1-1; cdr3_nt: TGTGCCAGCAGTTTAACCGGGGGGAACACTGAAGCTTTCTTT; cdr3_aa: CASSLTGGNTEAFF
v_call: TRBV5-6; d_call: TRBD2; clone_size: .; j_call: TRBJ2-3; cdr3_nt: TGTGCCAGCAGCTTGCTCTCCAGCGGGGGGTCTCGCACAGATACGCAGTATTTT; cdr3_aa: CASSLLSSGGSRTDTQYF
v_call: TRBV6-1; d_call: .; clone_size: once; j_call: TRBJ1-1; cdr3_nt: TGTGCCAGCAGTGAATTAGGAGGGGTGGGCACTGAAGCTTTCTTT; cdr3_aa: CASSELGGVGTEAFF
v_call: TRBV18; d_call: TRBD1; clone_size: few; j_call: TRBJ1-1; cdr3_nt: TGTGCCAGCTCAGCAGGGACAGACACTGAAGCTTTCTTT; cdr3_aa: CASSAGTDTEAFF
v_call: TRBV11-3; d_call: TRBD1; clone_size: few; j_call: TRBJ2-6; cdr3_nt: TGTGCCAGCAGCTTCACAGGGGGGACTGGGGCCAACGTCCTGACTTTC; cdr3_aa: CASSFTGGTGANVLTF
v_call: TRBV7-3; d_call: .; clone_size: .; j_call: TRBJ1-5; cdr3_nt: TGTGCCAGCACAAACCCCGGGGGGCCCCAGCATTTT; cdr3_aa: CASTNPGGPQHF
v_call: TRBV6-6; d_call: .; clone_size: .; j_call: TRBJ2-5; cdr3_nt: TGTGCCGGGGGGTGGCAGCCCCAAGAGACCCAGTACTTC; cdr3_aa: CAGGWQPQETQYF
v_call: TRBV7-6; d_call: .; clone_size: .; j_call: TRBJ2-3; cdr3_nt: TGTGCCAGCACCACCAATAGGGACTCCCTTAGCACAGATACGCAGTATTTT; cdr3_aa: CASTTNRDSLSTDTQYF
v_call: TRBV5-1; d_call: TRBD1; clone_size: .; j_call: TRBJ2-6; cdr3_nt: TGCGCCAGCAGCTTGAGTGCCCCGGGACAGGGGCTGGCTGGGGCCAACGTCCTGACTTTC; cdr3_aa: CASSLSAPGQGLAGANVLTF
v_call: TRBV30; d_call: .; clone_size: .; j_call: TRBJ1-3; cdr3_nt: TGTGCCTGGAGTACGGCGATTATTCAGGGAAACACCATATATTTT; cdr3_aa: CAWSTAIIQGNTIYF
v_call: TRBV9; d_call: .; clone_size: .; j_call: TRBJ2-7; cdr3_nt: TGTGCCAGCAGCCCTGTAGCTGGCAAGCAGTACTTC; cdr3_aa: CASSPVAGKQYF
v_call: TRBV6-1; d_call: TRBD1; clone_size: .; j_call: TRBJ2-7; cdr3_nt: TGTGCCAGCAGTGGCGACAGGGCGGCCTACGAGCAGTACTTC; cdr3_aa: CASSGDRAAYEQYF
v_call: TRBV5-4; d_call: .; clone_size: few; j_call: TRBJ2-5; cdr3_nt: TGTGCCAGCAGCCGTTTCGCCCAAGAGACCCAGTACTTC; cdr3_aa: CASSRFAQETQYF
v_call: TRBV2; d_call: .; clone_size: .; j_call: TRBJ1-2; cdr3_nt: TGTGCCAGCAGTGAGGCCCCCGGGGACGTGGGTGGCTACACCTTC; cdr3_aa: CASSEAPGDVGGYTF
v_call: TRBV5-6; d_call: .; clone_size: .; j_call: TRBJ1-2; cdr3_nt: TGTGCCAGCAGCTTGAACACAGGGAGGTGGTACTATGGCTACACCTTC; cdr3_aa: CASSLNTGRWYYGYTF
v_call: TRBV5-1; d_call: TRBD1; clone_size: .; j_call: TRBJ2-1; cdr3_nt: TGCGCCAGCAGCCGGGACAGCTTCTACAATGAGCAGTTCTTC; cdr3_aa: CASSRDSFYNEQFF
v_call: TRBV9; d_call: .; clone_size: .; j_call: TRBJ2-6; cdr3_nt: TGTGCCAGCAGCGCCACCCGCCCGGTTCTGGGCCCCTCTGGGGCCAACGTCCTGACTTTC; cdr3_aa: CASSATRPVLGPSGANVLTF
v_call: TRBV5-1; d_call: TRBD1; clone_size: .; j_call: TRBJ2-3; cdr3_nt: TGCGCCAGCTGCGACAGGGGGCAAAGTACAGATACGCAGTATTTT; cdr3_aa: CASCDRGQSTDTQYF
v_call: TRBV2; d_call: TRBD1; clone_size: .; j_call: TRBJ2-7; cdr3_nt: TGTGCCAGCAGTGAAAGAGGGGGCGCCTACGAGCAGTACTTC; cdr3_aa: CASSERGGAYEQYF
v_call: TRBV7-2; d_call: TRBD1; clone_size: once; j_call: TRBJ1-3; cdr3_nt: TGTGCCAGCAGCCCCACCAGGGGGGGAGGAAACACCATATATTTT; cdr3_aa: CASSPTRGGGNTIYF
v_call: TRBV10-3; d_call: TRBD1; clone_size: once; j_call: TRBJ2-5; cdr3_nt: TGTGCCATCAGTGGCGGACAGGGTATTACGGAGACCCAGTACTTC; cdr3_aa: CAISGGQGITETQYF
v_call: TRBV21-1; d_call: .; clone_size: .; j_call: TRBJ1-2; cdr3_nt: TGTGCCAGCAGCAAAGTCTCGGTGCCAGCTAACTATGGCTACACCTTC; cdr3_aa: CASSKVSVPANYGYTF
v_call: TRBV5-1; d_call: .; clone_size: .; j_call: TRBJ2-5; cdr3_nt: TGCGCCAGCAGCTTGGAGGGGACCCGGCAAGAGACCCAGTACTTC; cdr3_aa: CASSLEGTRQETQYF
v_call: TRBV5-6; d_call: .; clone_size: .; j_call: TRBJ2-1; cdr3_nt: TGTGCCAGCAGCTTTAGGGGATTGGGCAATGAGCAGTTCTTC; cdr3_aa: CASSFRGLGNEQFF
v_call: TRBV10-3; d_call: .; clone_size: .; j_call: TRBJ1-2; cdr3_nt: TGTGCCATCAGTGCCCGCCGGGGACTCGAGGGTACTGAAGGCTACACCTTC; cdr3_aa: CAISARRGLEGTEGYTF
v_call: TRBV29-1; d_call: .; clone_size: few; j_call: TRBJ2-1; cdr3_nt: TGCAGCGTTGGTAAGCCATTAAGGGATGAGCAGTTCTTC; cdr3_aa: CSVGKPLRDEQFF
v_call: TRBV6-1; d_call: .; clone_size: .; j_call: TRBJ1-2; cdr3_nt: TGTGCCAGCAGATCCCGGACCCTCTATGGCTACACCTTC; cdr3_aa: CASRSRTLYGYTF
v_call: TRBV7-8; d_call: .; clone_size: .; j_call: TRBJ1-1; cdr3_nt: TGTGCCAGCAGCTCTCAACGAGACACTGAAGCTTTCTTT; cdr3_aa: CASSSQRDTEAFF
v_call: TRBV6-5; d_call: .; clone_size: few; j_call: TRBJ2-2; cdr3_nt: TGTGCCAGCAACAAGGAAGGGGAGCTGTTTTTT; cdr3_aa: CASNKEGELFF
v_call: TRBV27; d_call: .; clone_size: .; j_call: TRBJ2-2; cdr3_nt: TGTGCCAGCAGTCGTCCTCCGACCGGGGAGCTGTTTTTT; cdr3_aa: CASSRPPTGELFF
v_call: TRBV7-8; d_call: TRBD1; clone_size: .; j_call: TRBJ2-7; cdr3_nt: TGTGCCAGCAGCTTAACCCAGGGGGCGGACGAGCAGTACTTC; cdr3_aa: CASSLTQGADEQYF
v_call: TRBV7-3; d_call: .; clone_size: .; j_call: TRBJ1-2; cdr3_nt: TGTGCCAGCAGCCCCGACGGTAGACGCTACACCTTC; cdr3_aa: CASSPDGRRYTF
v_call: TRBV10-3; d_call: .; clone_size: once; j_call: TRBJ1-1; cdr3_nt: TGTGCCATCAGTCCCTTCGGAGACAGAGGCCTTGAAGCTTTCTTT; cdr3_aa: CAISPFGDRGLEAFF
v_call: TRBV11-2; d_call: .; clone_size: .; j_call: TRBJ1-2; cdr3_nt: TGTGCCAGCAGCTTAGAACCCTCCCTCCTACAGACCCATGGCTACACCTTC; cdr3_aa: CASSLEPSLLQTHGYTF
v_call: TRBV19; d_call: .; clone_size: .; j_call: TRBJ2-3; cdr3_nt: TGTGCCAGTAGTTCCACCCCGGGGGTAGATACGCAGTATTTT; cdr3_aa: CASSSTPGVDTQYF
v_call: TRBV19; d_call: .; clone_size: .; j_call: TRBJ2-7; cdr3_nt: TGTGCCAGTAGTATAGACCCCCACCTTGCGGGCAAGGGGTACGAGCAGTACTTC; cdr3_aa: CASSIDPHLAGKGYEQYF
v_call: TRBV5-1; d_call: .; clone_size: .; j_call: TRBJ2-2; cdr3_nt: TGCGCCAGCAGCTCCGCGAGTAACACCGGGGAGCTGTTTTTT; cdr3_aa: CASSSASNTGELFF
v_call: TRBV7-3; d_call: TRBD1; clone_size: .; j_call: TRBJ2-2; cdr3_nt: TGTGCCAGCAGGAAACCGGGACAGGGGAACACCGGGGAGCTGTTTTTT; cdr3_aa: CASRKPGQGNTGELFF
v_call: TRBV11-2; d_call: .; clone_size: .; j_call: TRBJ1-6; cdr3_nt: TGTGCCAGCAGCTTCAGGGGCCAGAATTCACCCCTCCACTTT; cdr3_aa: CASSFRGQNSPLHF
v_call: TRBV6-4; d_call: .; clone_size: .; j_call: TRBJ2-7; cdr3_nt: TGTGCCAGCAGTGATGGTGGGGTTCCTACGAAGCAGTACTTC; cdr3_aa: CASSDGGVPTKQYF
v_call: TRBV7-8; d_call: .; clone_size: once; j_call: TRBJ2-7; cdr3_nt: TGTGCCAGCAGCCCAGAATCGGGGACGGGGGAGCAGTACTTC; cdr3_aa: CASSPESGTGEQYF